This is a list of T cell receptor beta chains from one sample in a study of post-analysis software for immune sequencing data. Using its own MiXCR run on the PCR reads, TCRdb lists one record per CDR3 protein. Of 800,000 to 950,000 distinct CDR3 sequences in the sample, 53% were seen once. Material: blood. These receptors came from a girl aged 10-17 years with multiple sclerosis. CDR3s include the opening cysteine and the closing phenylalanine or tryptophan. The size field is filled for only some rows; it gives once, few, many or a size class.

j_call v_call clone_size cdr3_aa
TRBJ1-2 TRBV2 few CASSARQLNYGYTF
TRBJ2-7 TRBV20-1 - CSAAPWRATYEQYF
TRBJ2-1 TRBV5-1 once CASSTGLAGYEEQFF
TRBJ1-5 TRBV12-3/TRBV12-4 - CASSGGGQPQHF
TRBJ2-1 TRBV12-3/TRBV12-4 - CASSRDLNDEQFF
TRBJ1-4 TRBV3-1 - CASSQLSWTLMGEKLFF
- TRBV5-1 - CASSLGSARVTYEQYF
TRBJ2-3 TRBV7-9 - CASSSLDRGLRDTQYF
- TRBV20-1 - CSARDPAGQFF
TRBJ2-7 TRBV29-1 - CSVVASAYEQYF
TRBJ2-5 TRBV7-9 - CASSHPSETLSKETQYF
TRBJ2-7 TRBV3-1 - CASSQVGAQYF
TRBJ2-3 TRBV6-5 few CASSFSKDYTEGTDTQYF
TRBJ1-2 TRBV15 - CATSRGYAGDNYGYTF
TRBJ2-7 TRBV15 few CATSSSPMWEQYF
TRBJ2-1 TRBV2 few CASTREPLPNEQFF
TRBJ2-1 TRBV10-3 many CAISEQGLFANEQFF
TRBJ2-2 TRBV12-3/TRBV12-4 few CASRPDRGRSGELFF
TRBJ2-5 TRBV5-1 - CASSLERGEVETQYF
TRBJ2-1 TRBV29-1 - CSSSRLAGVGNEQFF
TRBJ2-1 TRBV5-1 few CASSLGGILDEQFF
TRBJ2-7 TRBV11-2 - CASSLGTGGKSYEQYF
TRBJ2-1 TRBV11-2 few CASSSGRGSYNEQFF
TRBJ2-7 TRBV5-1 few CASSPLAGVTYEQYF
TRBJ2-7 TRBV5-1 - CASSRRVSDEQYF
TRBJ2-5 TRBV5-1 few CASSLVGTEYQETQYF
- TRBV12-3/TRBV12-4 few CASGRGGDLYEQYF
TRBJ2-2 TRBV6-6 - CATNLGTGELFF
TRBJ2-1 TRBV12-3/TRBV12-4 few CASRPQRVDNEQFF
TRBJ2-7 TRBV7-2 - CASRLTGAAGGPLLYEQYF
- TRBV6-6 - CASSPSGRALYEQYF
- TRBV3-1 - CASSQNPLGNEQYF
TRBJ2-1 TRBV5-1 few CASSLGRTSGRPPSSYNEQFF
TRBJ2-6 TRBV6-1 - CASSGRGGANVLTF
TRBJ2-5 TRBV12-3/TRBV12-4 few CASSLGLDQETQYF
TRBJ2-1 TRBV5-1 - CASSIMSAGPWNEQFF
TRBJ1-2 TRBV18 - CASSPTGRISNYGYTF
TRBJ1-2 TRBV7-6 - CASSLARAEGNYGYTF
TRBJ2-7 TRBV3-1 - CASSQGTTGVPYEQYF
TRBJ2-7 TRBV20-1 - CSSIGGGGSYEQYF
TRBJ2-1 TRBV24-1 - CATSDQGDIEQFF
TRBJ2-7 TRBV3-1 - CASSQRQSSYEQYF
TRBJ2-5 TRBV2 - CASSIAIQETQYF
TRBJ2-3 TRBV5-1 - CASSSWAFTGTQYF
TRBJ2-7 TRBV12-3/TRBV12-4 few CASSQLQGAMYEQYF
- TRBV27 - CASSLLLGQGADEQYF
TRBJ2-7 TRBV27 - CASRPGLYGEQYF
TRBJ2-5 TRBV5-6 - CASSPASGSKTQYF